This T cell receptor (beta chain) derives from a study of blood T cell repertoires in COVID-19. Background on the study: The United States, Italy and Spain provided the acute and convalescent COVID-19 samples.

TCRdb keeps only in-frame clones here, not all; method: immunoSEQ multiplex PCR. The sample has around 37,000 clones; roughly 74% are singletons. CDR1 and CDR2 (germline): SNHLY, FYNNEI. This CDR3 has 15 residues. V dropped 0 bases and J dropped 4 bases, with 10 bases sitting between them. During active infection, Seattle patients enrolled and were then monitored through disease. The sample was peripheral blood. The receptor was derived from a man between 65 and 85 years old with COVID-19, enrolled during active disease. This chain links TRBV2 with TRBJ1-5; D gene ambiguous. The CDR3 coding sequence is TGTGCCAGCAGTGAAGCTAACAGACCGAATCAGCCCCAGCATTTT. Its protein is CASSEANRPNQPQHF.